This is a list of T cell receptor beta chains from one sample in a study of blood T cells in healthy people across ages. TCRdb redid the calling of the 5' RACE reads with MiXCR, one entry per CDR3 protein. The sample lists 600,000 to 800,000 distinct CDR3 sequences; over 40% were seen once. The material sequenced was blood. The receptors here all came from a woman older than 75 in good health. Each CDR3 is given with its conserved first and last residue. D genes are given only for firm matches. Size is stated for part of the rows, as once, few or many counts, or as a class when the clone is expanded.

>15|TRBV29-1|TRBD1|TRBJ2-3|-
CSVEGRDRVTDTQYF
TGCAGCGTTGAAGGGAGGGACAGGGTCACAGATACGCAGTATTTT
>14|TRBV6-5|-|TRBJ2-7|few
CASSYLGHSYEQYF
TGTGCCAGCAGTTACCTGGGACATTCCTACGAGCAGTACTTC
>15|TRBV5-1|-|TRBJ1-2|-
CASSPSFRGVSGYTF
TGCGCCAGCAGCCCCTCCTTTCGAGGAGTATCCGGCTACACCTTC
>13|TRBV18|-|TRBJ2-1|-
CASSPPGHDEQFF
TGTGCCAGCTCACCACCGGGACACGATGAGCAGTTCTTC
>15|TRBV5-1|TRBD2|TRBJ2-1|once
CASSFRDPGGNEQFF
TGCGCCAGCAGCTTCCGGGACCCGGGAGGGAATGAGCAGTTCTTC
>11|TRBV20-1|-|TRBJ1-2|many
CSASEGSGYTF
TGCAGTGCTAGTGAGGGAAGTGGCTACACCTTC
>12|TRBV10-3|-|TRBJ2-7|-
CAINRGLGEQYF
TGTGCCATCAATCGGGGATTAGGGGAGCAGTACTTC
>16|TRBV7-9|-|TRBJ2-2|-
CASSSTTLEFGGELFF
TGTGCCAGCAGCTCTACTACCCTTGAGTTCGGCGGGGAGCTGTTTTTT
>12|TRBV28|TRBD1|TRBJ2-7|many
CASRGQLYEQYF
TGTGCCAGCAGGGGACAGCTCTACGAGCAGTACTTC
>15|TRBV11-2|TRBD1|TRBJ1-4|once
CASSGRTGGNEKLFF
TGTGCCAGCAGCGGCCGGACAGGGGGAAATGAAAAACTGTTTTTT
>13|TRBV6-4|-|TRBJ2-3|-
CASSDGFDRQQYF
TGTGCCAGCAGTGACGGCTTTGACAGACAGCAGTATTTT
>15|TRBV29-1|-|TRBJ2-3|-
CSVSGTQARPDTQYF
TGCAGCGTTTCCGGGACCCAGGCTCGGCCAGATACGCAGTATTTT